Listed here are 21 T cell receptor beta chains from one sample, sequenced in a study of T cells after yellow fever vaccination. TCRdb re-called the 5' RACE reads through MiXCR, storing one row per CDR3 protein. Among 250,000 to 400,000 distinct CDR3 sequences listed, about 4% were seen once. This material consisted of PBMCs, taken 5 days after the yellow fever booster vaccination. These receptors all come from a young man who received the YFV17D yellow fever vaccine.

This clonotype appeared a few times. The chain couples TRBV6-1 to TRBJ1-5; TRBD1 might be the D (6 bases). CDR1 MNHNS and CDR2 SASEGT come from the germline V gene. The CDR3 contains 15 residues. V was shortened by 6 bases and J by 3 bases, with 15 bases between the two germline ends. The CDR3 coding sequence is TGTGCCAGCAGGGAGTTGGGGACACTCAATCAGCCCCAGCATTTT. Amino acid sequence: CASRELGTLNQPQHF.

DNA of the CDR3: TGCAGCGTTGAAGCAACCCAACAGGGGGCTGGCTACACCTTC. It codes for CSVEATQQGAGYTF. The V call is TRBV29-1, the J call TRBJ1-2; TRBD1 agrees at 9 bases. Germline CDR1 SQVTM, CDR2 ANQGSEA. After removal of 1 base from V and 7 bases from J, the junction contained 7 bases not matched to a gene. The CDR3 has 14 residues.

Many counts were recorded for this clonotype. The J gene is TRBJ2-4, the V gene TRBV5-6; D not certain. Trimming pared 4 bases from V and 6 bases from J, leaving 14 bases between. Germline V gene lookup returns CDR1 SGHDT and CDR2 YYEEEE. The CDR3 runs 14 residues. The CDR3: CASSPDVGSNIQYF. CDR3 in DNA: TGTGCCAGCAGCCCTGACGTAGGGTCAAACATTCAGTACTTC.

This CDR3 is CASRRSGGSTEAFF. The CDR3 nucleotides are TGTGCCAGCAGACGTTCAGGGGGCTCCACTGAAGCTTTCTTT. This sequence joins TRBV6-5 and TRBJ1-1; 8 positions match TRBD1. V dropped 6 bases and J dropped 4; count of bases not matched to a gene: 7. CDR1 MNHEY and CDR2 SVGAGI come from the germline V gene. This CDR3 spans 14 amino acids.

In this sample, this clonotype turned up many times. The chain employs TRBV18 and TRBJ2-3; D may be TRBD1 (6 bases). With 3 bases removed from V and 0 bases from J, the gap between germline ends came to 19 bases. Germline-derived CDR1 and CDR2 are KGHSH and LQKENI. This CDR3 has 18 residues. For the CDR3, the DNA is TGTGCCAGCTCACCTCTACAATCAGGGGCCCGTAGCACAGATACGCAGTATTTT. Translated, it gives CASSPLQSGARSTDTQYF.

This clonotype came up many times. The V and J genes are TRBV10-3 and TRBJ2-7, with D possibly being TRBD1 (6 bases). The CDR3 totals 13 residues. Germline assignment: CDR1 ENHRY and CDR2 SYGVKD. The germline V and J ends were trimmed by 7 bases and 3 bases, with 13 bases remaining between them. CDR3 in DNA: TGTGCCATCACAGGGGCCCTAGACTACGAGCAGTACTTC. Translated: CAITGALDYEQYF.

This clonotype was counted between two and nine times. The rearrangement joins TRBV7-2 to TRBJ2-2; D gene ambiguous. The CDR3 extends over 15 amino acids. Germline V gives CDR1 SGHTA, CDR2 FQGNSA. Trimming stripped 5 bases from V and 5 bases from J, with 15 bases between. CDR3 bases: TGTGCCAGCAGCCAGTTGCCCAGGCCGACCGGGGAGCTGTTTTTT. It yields the protein CASSQLPRPTGELFF. Complete variable domain (other parts from reference TRBV7-2 and TRBJ2-2): GAGVSQSPSNKVTEKGKDVELRCDPISGHTALYWYRQSLGQGLEFLIYFQGNSAPDKSGLPSDRFSAERTGGSVSTLTIQRTQQEDSAVYLCASSQLPRPTGELFFGEGSRLTVL.

This clonotype was observed many times. The gene calls are TRBV6-5 and TRBJ1-1, with D possibly matching TRBD1 (6 bases). CDR1 is MNHEY and CDR2 is SVGAGI in the germline V gene. V was pared by 7 bases and J by 3 bases, with 18 bases between. CDR3 size: 15 residues. This CDR3 is CASTPRPTGHTEAFF. The DNA for the CDR3 is TGTGCCAGCACCCCAAGACCCACAGGGCACACTGAAGCTTTCTTT.

V and J are TRBV3-1 and TRBJ2-5; tentatively, D is TRBD1 or TRBD2 (5 bases each). The germline V gene encodes CDR1 LGHDT and CDR2 YNNKEL (reference sequence). The length of the CDR3 is 14 residues. V dropped 4 bases and J dropped 3 bases, with 12 bases sitting between them. The CDR3 DNA follows: TGTGCCAGCAGCCTCCTCGAGGGGAAAGAGACCCAGTACTTC. Residues: CASSLLEGKETQYF.

This clonotype was seen more than once but under ten times. The gene calls are TRBV12-3 or TRBV12-4 and TRBJ2-3, with unresolved D. V lost 10 bases and J lost 0, with 17 bases in between. The CDR3 spans 15 residues. The CDR3 is CATHPTVGSTDTQYF. CDR3 DNA sequence: TGTGCCACCCACCCGACTGTAGGAAGCACAGATACGCAGTATTTT.

This clonotype occurred many times. The chain couples TRBV7-9 to TRBJ2-1, with D hard to call. The CDR3 is made up of 11 amino acids. Per the germline V gene, CDR1 is SEHNR and CDR2 is FQNEAQ (reference sequence). The germline V and J ends were trimmed by 5 bases and 7 bases, with 6 bases remaining between them. The CDR3 region has the DNA TGTGCCAGCAGCCCCCAGAATGAGCAGTTCTTC. Translation gives CASSPQNEQFF.

This clonotype was counted at least ten times. The chain joins TRBV7-3 to TRBJ2-2; 9 bases align to TRBD2. The ends lost 0 bases at V and 2 bases at J; junction bases unmatched: 1. The germline gives CDR1 SGHTA, CDR2 FQGTGA. The CDR3 consists of 16 residues. CDR3 nucleotides: TGTGCCAGCAGCTTAACCGGGACTAGCAACACCGGGGAGCTGTTTTTT. It translates to CASSLTGTSNTGELFF.

The chain uses TRBV5-4 and TRBJ1-1; the match to TRBD1 covers 7 bases. Germline V CDR1 and CDR2: SGHNT, YYREEE (reference sequence). The CDR3 length is 15 residues. The V segment lost 2 bases and the J segment 1 base; nucleotides outside the gene matches: 5. CDR3 bases: TGTGCCAGCAGCTTACAGGGGCAACGGAACACTGAAGCTTTCTTT. This translates into CASSLQGQRNTEAFF. The full variable domain, its missing parts supplied by reference TRBV5-4 and TRBJ1-1, is ETGVTQSPTHLIKTRGQQVTLRCSSQSGHNTVSWYQQALGQGPQFIFQYYREEENGRGNFPPRFSGLQFPNYSSELNVNALELDDSALYLCASSLQGQRNTEAFFGQGTRLTVV.

The sample holds a few counts of this clonotype. This chain connects TRBV19 to TRBJ2-5; the match to TRBD2 covers 11 bases. CDR1 and CDR2 (germline): LNHDA, SQIVND (reference sequence). V lost 4 bases, J lost 1 base, and 8 bases stayed unmatched. CDR3 length: 17 residues. The CDR3 DNA is TGTGCCAGTAGTACTCCCACTAGCGGGAGTTTCCAAGAGACCCAGTACTTC. Residues: CASSTPTSGSFQETQYF.

There are a few counts of this clonotype. V gene TRBV7-3 combines with J gene TRBJ2-3; D is possibly TRBD1 or TRBD2 (5 bases each). The CDR3 length is 14 residues. CDR1 and CDR2 (germline): SGHTA, FQGTGA. V was pared by 2 bases and J by 3 bases, with 9 bases between. DNA for the CDR3: TGTGCCAGCAGCTTATGGGACGGGACAGATACGCAGTATTTT. This encodes CASSLWDGTDTQYF.

V and J are TRBV5-1 and TRBJ1-4, with no clear D. The CDR3 contains 16 residues. V lost 0 bases, J lost 8 bases, and 17 bases lay in between. Germline V gene lookup returns CDR1 SGHRS and CDR2 YFSETQ. CDR3 in DNA: TGCGCCAGCAGCTTGGCCAGCAGCGGGTTAGGCGAAAAACTGTTTTTT. It yields the protein CASSLASSGLGEKLFF.

The rearrangement uses TRBV9 and TRBJ2-3; D is uncertain. The CDR3 runs to 9 residues. Trimming cost V 7 bases and J 4 bases, with 1 base left between them. Germline CDR1 is SGDLS and CDR2 is YYNGEE. The CDR3 DNA sequence: TGTGCCAGCGCAGATACGCAGTATTTT. This encodes CASADTQYF.

This clonotype showed up many times. V and J are TRBV6-2 or TRBV6-3 and TRBJ2-2; D ambiguous. Per the germline V gene, CDR1 is MNHEY and CDR2 is SVGEGT. The CDR3 totals 13 residues. The germline V and J ends were trimmed by 2 bases and 6 bases, with 7 bases remaining between them. CDR3 loop: CASSYLRAGELFF. In DNA, the CDR3 is TGTGCCAGCAGTTACCTTCGAGCCGGGGAGCTGTTTTTT.

This clonotype was seen more than once but under ten times. The V and J genes are TRBV7-6 and TRBJ2-1; D may correspond to TRBD1 or TRBD2 (5 bases each). CDR3 length equals 17 residues. The V end lost 5 bases, the J end lost 0 bases, and 17 bases lay between the germline ends. The germline gives CDR1 SGHVS, CDR2 FNYEAQ. The CDR3 nucleotides are TGTGCCAGCAGCCTCCGACTGCCGGGGCCCTCCTACAATGAGCAGTTCTTC. It specifies CASSLRLPGPSYNEQFF.

This sequence joins TRBV7-6 and TRBJ1-5, with D perhaps TRBD1 (5 bases). Between the trimmed V and J ends, which lost 0 bases and 2 bases, there was a span of 14 bases. Germline assignment: CDR1 SGHVS and CDR2 FNYEAQ. CDR3 length: 17 amino acids. CDR3 coding DNA: TGTGCCAGCAGCTTAGCGGGACCCTCGAGCGGCAATCAGCCCCAGCATTTT. Translated: CASSLAGPSSGNQPQHF.

This chain links TRBV11-2 with TRBJ2-7, with D perhaps given as TRBD1 or TRBD2 (5 bases each). Trimming removed 3 bases at V and 4 bases at J, with 13 bases between. Germline CDR1 and CDR2: SGHAT and FQNNGV. There are 14 residues in the CDR3. CDR3 residues: CASSFRRGVYEQYV. In DNA form, the CDR3 reads TGTGCCAGCAGCTTTCGCAGAGGGGTTTACGAGCAGTACGTC.